These 20 T cell receptor beta chains were sequenced from one sample in a study of shared clonotypes between healthy human individuals. Sequencing used immunoSEQ multiplex PCR; TCRdb keeps in-frame clones, though not all of them. Altogether around 2,000,000 clones are present, 85% to 95% being singletons, with the ten largest covering 0.13%. What was sequenced was naive CD4+ T cells sorted from blood. Sample subset: CD45RA+ positively selected. The receptors shown here come from a man younger than 30 in good health.

This clone was seen more than once but under ten times. The chain is built from TRBV10-3 and TRBJ2-7, with 8 bases that match TRBD1. There are 15 residues in the CDR3. Looked up from germline, CDR1 is ENHRY and CDR2 is SYGVKD. Losses at the gene ends were 5 bases for V and 3 bases for J; bases not matched to a gene: 9. The CDR3 DNA reads TGTGCCATCAGTCCCTTGGGGGACAGGATCTACGAGCAGTACTTC. Amino acid sequence: CAISPLGDRIYEQYF.

This chain uses TRBV6-6 with TRBJ2-7; TRBD1 matches at 9 bases. The V gene's germline CDR1 is MNHNY and CDR2 SVGAGI (reference sequence). This CDR3 is built from 14 residues. V lost 5 bases and J lost 4; bases outside the gene matches: 6. The CDR3 sequence is CASSQGQGGYEQYF. CDR3 nucleotide sequence: TGTGCCAGCAGTCAGGGACAGGGCGGGTACGAGCAGTACTTC.

The chain carries TRBV28 and TRBJ2-7, with D maybe TRBD1 (6 bases). Germline V gives CDR1 MDHEN, CDR2 SYDVKM. CDR3 size: 15 residues. The V gene lost 8 bases and the J gene lost 2 bases, with 19 bases spanning the gap. The CDR3 DNA reads TGTGCCAGCGGCCTAAGGCAGGGGTTAACCTACGAGCAGTACTTC. This gives the protein CASGLRQGLTYEQYF.

In its sample, this clone was seen many times. Other DNA sequences from this sample encode an identical CDR3 as well. The V gene is TRBV21-1, the J gene TRBJ2-7; the table assigns TRBD2, which was not confirmed against the DNA. TRBV21-1 constitutes a pseudogene. This CDR3 is 9 amino acids long. The DNA of the CDR3 is TGTGCCAGCTCTTGCGAGCAGTACTTC. Its protein is CASSCEQYF.

The rearrangement joins TRBV30 to TRBJ1-5; D unclear. V was trimmed by 5 bases and J by 1 base, leaving 12 bases between them. This CDR3 spans 14 amino acids. In germline, CDR1 is GTSNPN, CDR2 SVGIG (reference sequence). CDR3 sequence (DNA): TGTGCCTGGGGTTTATCGGGGAGCAATCAGCCCCAGCATTTT. As protein: CAWGLSGSNQPQHF.

The chain carries TRBV5-6 and TRBJ2-7; 9 bases fit TRBD2. Germline-derived CDR1 and CDR2 are SGHDT and YYEEEE. This CDR3 has 16 amino acids. Germline trimming cut 4 bases from V and 3 bases from J; bases unmatched to any gene: 11. This CDR3 reads CASSPNGGRAGYEQYF. The CDR3 DNA sequence: TGTGCCAGCAGCCCGAACGGCGGGAGGGCCGGCTACGAGCAGTACTTC.

CDR3 loop: CASSHQTGGSYEQYF. For the CDR3, the DNA is TGCGCCAGCAGCCACCAGACAGGGGGTAGCTACGAGCAGTACTTC. The chain is built from TRBV4-3 and TRBJ2-7, with 9 bases lining up with TRBD1. The CDR3 spans 15 residues. Trimming took 3 bases from V and 3 from J; bases not matched to a gene: 6. Germline V gene sequence: CDR1 LGHNA, CDR2 YSLEER.

The genes are TRBV4-3 and TRBJ2-5; TRBD2 agrees at 11 bases. CDR3 length equals 15 residues. The V and J ends lost 4 bases and 4 bases, in that order; junction bases with no gene match: 5. Germline CDR1 LGHNA, CDR2 YSLEER. The CDR3 bases are TGCGCCAGCAGCCCAACCGGACTAGCGGGAGAGACCCAGTACTTC. Amino acid sequence: CASSPTGLAGETQYF.

The rearrangement links TRBV9 to TRBJ2-7; 7 bases line up with TRBD1. This CDR3 has 14 amino acids. Germline CDR1 is SGDLS and CDR2 is YYNGEE. The V gene end was trimmed by 0 bases and the J gene end by 1 base; junction bases not matched to a gene: 1. CDR3 amino acids: CASSVAGQSYEQYF. For the CDR3, the DNA is TGTGCCAGCAGCGTAGCGGGACAGTCCTACGAGCAGTACTTC.

V gene TRBV6-1 combines with J gene TRBJ1-5; D not resolved. This CDR3 contains 12 residues. The germline CDR1 and CDR2 sequences are MNHNS and SASEGT. Between the trimmed V and J ends, which lost 6 bases and 5 bases, there was a span of 8 bases. The CDR3 spells CASSRQDQPQHF. The CDR3 nucleotides are TGTGCCAGCAGCCGTCAGGATCAGCCCCAGCATTTT.

V gene TRBV29-1 combines with J gene TRBJ2-1; TRBD2 agrees at 8 bases. V shed 7 bases, J shed 0 bases, and the junction held 5 bases outside the gene matches. The CDR3 covers 14 residues. Germline lookup yields CDR1 SQVTM and CDR2 ANQGSEA. The CDR3: CSATSGISYNEQFF. The CDR3, as DNA: TGCAGCGCAACTAGCGGAATCTCCTACAATGAGCAGTTCTTC.

This sequence joins TRBV12-5 and TRBJ1-5, with D possibly TRBD1 on 6 matching bases. The germline gives CDR1 LGHNT, CDR2 FRNRAP. There are 16 residues in the CDR3. Between the trimmed V and J ends, which lost 1 base and 2 bases, there was a span of 12 bases. Here the CDR3 reads CASGLARDIGNQPQHF. In DNA, the CDR3 is TGTGCTAGTGGTTTGGCCCGGGACATCGGCAATCAGCCCCAGCATTTT.

The chain has TRBV5-1 and TRBJ2-5; either TRBD1 or TRBD2 may fit D (5 bases each). This CDR3 has 14 residues. CDR1 and CDR2 from the germline V gene are SGHRS and YFSETQ. Trimming took 4 bases from V and 4 from J, leaving 14 bases between them. The CDR3 region is CASSGQGVGETQYF. Written as DNA, the CDR3 is TGCGCCAGCAGCGGGCAGGGAGTAGGAGAGACCCAGTACTTC.

With respect to this clone: Other DNA sequences in the same sample also yield this CDR3. V and J are TRBV6-1 and TRBJ1-2; 7 nucleotides agree with TRBD1. CDR3 length: 13 residues. V lost 9 bases to trimming and J lost 0 bases; unmatched junction nucleotides: 4. CDR1 and CDR2 (germline): MNHNS, SASEGT. Here the CDR3 reads CASRTGANYGYTF. The CDR3 DNA is TGTGCCAGTAGGACAGGCGCTAACTATGGCTACACCTTC.

CDR3 in DNA: TGTGCCAGCAGGTCGGGAGGCAATGAGCAGTTCTTC. Its protein product is CASRSGGNEQFF. The chain is built from TRBV2 and TRBJ2-1; TRBD2 matches 7 bases. The CDR3 has 12 residues. In germline, CDR1 is SNHLY, CDR2 FYNNEI. The J segment lost 6 bases and the V segment lost 6 bases, leaving 2 bases of the junction unmatched.

The chain uses TRBV6-1 and TRBJ1-5; a possible D gene is TRBD1 (6 bases). This CDR3 spans 15 amino acids. Germline V gene lookup returns CDR1 MNHNS and CDR2 SASEGT. The V end was cut by 0 bases, the J end by 7 bases, with 13 bases between. The CDR3 loop is CASSEAWGRRQPQHF. The CDR3 bases are TGTGCCAGCAGTGAAGCGTGGGGGCGCCGGCAGCCCCAGCATTTT.

V is TRBV6-6 and J is TRBJ1-3, with 8 bases that match TRBD1. The CDR3 covers 14 residues. Germline CDR1 MNHNY, CDR2 SVGAGI (reference sequence). V lost 5 bases and J lost 8; bases outside the gene matches: 8. The CDR3 region is CASSRTGKEDTIYF. CDR3 DNA sequence: TGTGCCAGCAGTCGGACAGGGAAGGAGGACACCATATATTTT.

V usage is TRBV12-5 and J usage is TRBJ1-5; D gene ambiguous. Trimming cost V 1 base and J 5 bases, with 6 bases left between them. Germline CDR1 LGHNT, CDR2 FRNRAP. This CDR3 has 13 residues. The CDR3 sequence: CASGLGGYQPQHF. The CDR3, as DNA: TGTGCTAGTGGTTTGGGTGGATATCAGCCCCAGCATTTT. Together with reference TRBV12-5 and TRBJ1-5, the CDR3 gives the full variable domain: DARVTQTPRHKVTEMGQEVTMRCQPILGHNTVFWYRQTMMQGLELLAYFRNRAPLDDSGMPKDRFSAEMPDATLATLKIQPSEPRDSAVYFCASGLGGYQPQHFGDGTRLSIL.

V is TRBV30 and J is TRBJ2-4, with no clear D. Germline CDR1 and CDR2: GTSNPN and SVGIG (reference sequence). This CDR3 contains 11 residues. V was clipped by 0 bases and J by 9 bases, with 6 bases between them. CDR3 DNA: TGTGCCTGGAGTGTAGTTGGCATTCAGTACTTC. Translating gives CAWSVVGIQYF.

This clone was counted once. The rearrangement links TRBV5-4 to TRBJ1-6; D is ambiguous. The CDR3 runs to 17 residues. CDR1 and CDR2 (germline): SGHNT, YYREEE (reference sequence). The V end lost 0 bases, the J end lost 2 bases, and 12 bases lay between the germline ends. DNA for the CDR3: TGTGCCAGCAGCTTGGTAGAGCGAATGGCCTATAATTCACCCCTCCACTTT. It encodes CASSLVERMAYNSPLHF.